These 11 T cell receptor beta chains were all obtained from the same sample, sequenced in a study of identical twins. MiXCR, applied by TCRdb to the 5' RACE reads, yields one record per CDR3 protein. The sample shows 240,000 or so distinct CDR3 sequences, 5.5% to 7% of them seen only once. This same sample was also taken into another study, of yellow fever vaccine responses in identical twins.

The specimen sequenced was memory (CD45RO+) T cells sorted from blood. The receptors stem from a woman aged 18-30 years in good health.

This clonotype was detected many times. The chain combines TRBV4-1 with TRBJ1-1, with 9 bases lining up with TRBD1. CDR1 MGHRA and CDR2 YSYEKL come from the germline V gene. The V gene end was trimmed by 2 bases and the J gene end by 1 base; junction bases not matched to a gene: 2. This CDR3 is built from 15 residues. DNA of the CDR3: TGCGCCAGCAGCCAACCACAGGGGGCGAACACTGAAGCTTTCTTT. Translating gives CASSQPQGANTEAFF.

This clonotype has just a few counts. This sequence joins TRBV10-3 and TRBJ2-3; perhaps TRBD2 as D (5 bases). V dropped 2 bases and J dropped 5 bases, with 17 bases sitting between them. Germline CDR1 reads ENHRY; CDR2 reads SYGVKD. This CDR3 region has 16 residues. The CDR3 region is CAISEPLLGELDTQYF. The CDR3 DNA follows: TGTGCCATCAGTGAGCCCCTATTGGGAGAGTTAGATACGCAGTATTTT.

This clonotype was counted between two and nine times. The chain couples TRBV5-6 to TRBJ2-2, with D perhaps matching TRBD1 (6 bases). Trimming removed 0 bases from V and 4 bases from J, with 13 bases in between. CDR1 and CDR2 (germline): SGHDT, YYEEEE. The CDR3 is made up of 16 amino acids. The chain's CDR3 is CASSLGWGPPTGELFF. The DNA for the CDR3 is TGTGCCAGCAGCTTGGGATGGGGGCCACCCACCGGGGAGCTGTTTTTT.

This clonotype turned up a few times. V usage is TRBV7-2 and J usage is TRBJ2-7; 9 bases align to TRBD2. The CDR3 is 14 residues long. V was clipped by 3 bases and J by 6 bases; unmatched bases: 6. The germline CDR1 and CDR2 sequences are SGHTA and FQGNSA. CDR3 amino acids: CASSFSGSLGEQYF. The CDR3 nucleotides read TGTGCCAGCAGCTTTAGCGGGAGTCTGGGCGAGCAGTACTTC.

This clonotype was counted a few times. The chain employs TRBV19 and TRBJ1-6; 7 positions match TRBD1. V was pared by 6 bases and J by 8 bases, with 10 bases of the junction left unmatched. The CDR3 loop spans 15 amino acids. The germline V gene has CDR1 LNHDA and CDR2 SQIVND (reference sequence). The CDR3 loop reads CASSSRGARYSPLHF. The CDR3 nucleotides are TGTGCCAGTAGCTCCAGGGGGGCGCGGTATTCACCCCTCCACTTT. Full variable domain (outside the CDR3, taken from reference TRBV19 and TRBJ1-6): DGGITQSPKYLFRKEGQNVTLSCEQNLNHDAMYWYRQDPGQGLRLIYYSQIVNDFQKGDIAEGYSVSREKKESFPLTVTSAQKNPTAFYLCASSSRGARYSPLHFGNGTRLTVT.

This clonotype was detected many times. The chain carries TRBV20-1 and TRBJ1-2, with a tentative D call TRBD1 (6 bases). From germline, CDR1 is DFQATT and CDR2 SNEGSKA (reference sequence). V was cut by 8 bases and J by 6 bases, with 22 bases left in between. The CDR3 is made up of 14 amino acids. DNA of the CDR3: TGCAGTATAAATCCCGGGGGCGTCTTAAATGGCTACACCTTC. Translation gives CSINPGGVLNGYTF.

This rearrangement joins TRBV7-3 to TRBJ2-1, with 8 bases matching TRBD2. The CDR3 extends over 15 amino acids. CDR1 is SGHTA and CDR2 is FQGTGA in the germline V gene. J lost 9 bases, V lost 4 bases, and 11 bases had no gene match. The CDR3 region is CASSSEPGTRVEQFF. CDR3 DNA sequence: TGTGCCAGCAGCTCCGAACCCGGGACTAGGGTTGAGCAGTTCTTC. Drawing the rest from reference TRBV7-3 and TRBJ2-1, the complete variable domain is GAGVSQTPSNKVTEKGKYVELRCDPISGHTALYWYRQSLGQGPEFLIYFQGTGAADDSGLPNDRFFAVRPEGSVSTLKIQRTERGDSAVYLCASSSEPGTRVEQFFGPGTRLTVL.

This clonotype was observed many times. The V and J genes are TRBV14 and TRBJ1-2; D possibly corresponds to TRBD1 (5 bases). Germline loops: CDR1 SGHDN, CDR2 FVKESK. The length of the CDR3 is 14 residues. Trimming took off 1 base at V and 4 bases at J, with 10 bases between the two ends. CDR3 nucleotides: TGTGCCAGCAGCCAAGCCATGGGGGGCTATGGCTACACCTTC. It is translated as CASSQAMGGYGYTF.

This clonotype appeared a single time. This sequence may be a read error, since a much larger clone differs from it by one base. This chain joins TRBV28 and TRBJ2-7; D gene unclear. Germline lookup yields CDR1 MDHEN and CDR2 SYDVKM. V was shortened by 6 bases and J by 2 bases, with 14 bases between the two germline ends. The CDR3 loop spans 14 amino acids. This CDR3 is CASRSADKAYEQYF. DNA for the CDR3: TGTGCCAGCAGATCTGCCGACAAGGCCTACGAGCAGTACTTC.

The genes are TRBV10-3 and TRBJ2-7; TRBD2 might be the D (5 bases). Trimming took 3 bases from V and 4 from J, leaving 16 bases between them. Per germline, CDR1 ENHRY and CDR2 SYGVKD. The CDR3 is 15 amino acids. CDR3 sequence reads: CAISEEGRRSYEQYF. CDR3 DNA sequence: TGTGCCATCAGTGAAGAGGGTAGGCGGTCATACGAGCAGTACTTC.

This clonotype was counted at least ten times. J is TRBJ1-3 and V is TRBV9; 7 bases are a match to TRBD1. CDR1 and CDR2 from the germline V gene are SGDLS and YYNGEE. CDR3 length equals 17 residues. The V segment lost 3 bases and the J segment 2 bases; nucleotides outside the gene matches: 11. The CDR3 nucleotides are TGTGCCAGCAGCGGCGGCGGTGGGACAGTAGCTGGAAACACCATATATTTT. It is translated as CASSGGGGTVAGNTIYF. Looking up the rest from reference TRBV9 and TRBJ1-3 gives the full variable domain: DSGVTQTPKHLITATGQRVTLRCSPRSGDLSVYWYQQSLDQGLQFLIQYYNGEERAKGNILERFSAQQFPDLHSELNLSSLELGDSALYFCASSGGGGTVAGNTIYFGEGSWLTVV.